The present entry profiles one T cell receptor (beta chain) with its context. Its antigen is not known. The data derive from a study of cytomegalovirus exposure and HLA in healthy donors. Study outcomes and limitations: Apparent HLA restriction characterized most CMV-associated TCR beta chains in a later analysis. TCR beta V- and J-gene trimming, according to a later analysis, was linked to a missense DCLRE1C variant. Immune exposure information comprised only CMV serostatus.

The CDR3 is made up of 14 amino acids. The germline CDR1 and CDR2 sequences are SGHRS and YFSETQ. Losses at the gene ends were 2 bases for V and 9 bases for J; bases not matched to a gene: 5. The PCR had 60 Vbeta and 13 Jbeta primers. Sequencing was performed with immunoSEQ multiplex PCR; in TCRdb, only in-frame clones are kept and a portion is missing. The data contain 130,000 or so clones, approximately 78% of them singletons. The sequenced sample was PBMCs. The V and J genes are TRBV5-1 and TRBJ1-6, with 7 positions matching TRBD1. This TCR derives from a man aged 18 to 29 in good health and CMV-seropositive. The CDR3, as DNA: TGCGCCAGCAGCTTTGGGACAGCCGGTTCACCCCTCCACTTT. Its protein product is CASSFGTAGSPLHF.